A single sample gave rise to the 23 T cell receptor beta chains below, sequenced in a study of long-term antiretroviral therapy in people with HIV (dated by TCRdb to between 2021 and 2023). The immunoSEQ hsTCRB v3.0 assay was used at survey level resolution for TRB variable region sequencing. TCRdb's version of the immuneACCESS table is confined to in-frame rearrangements and falls short of the full clone set. An unresolved V gene accounts for under half of the shortfall where checked; the remainder is of unknown origin. Across this sample there are approximately 23,000 clones, with about 80% seen only once. The biggest ten clones account for about 4.4% of the sample. Sequencing was performed on unsorted PBMCs, taken around 6 years after starting antiretroviral therapy. The receptors were gathered from a man aged 25 to 40 with HIV.

This rearrangement joins TRBV19 to TRBJ2-3; 8 bases align to TRBD1. Germline V lookup: CDR1 LNHDA, CDR2 SQIVND (reference sequence). The CDR3 is 14 residues long. V trimming: 5 bases; J trimming: 6 bases; junction bases outside the gene matches: 7. CDR3 bases: TGTGCCAGTAGTCCGACGACAGGGGTTGATACGCAGTATTTT. Translation gives CASSPTTGVDTQYF.

This chain connects TRBV28 to TRBJ2-7; the match to TRBD1 covers 7 bases. The CDR3 is 14 residues long. J was trimmed by 5 bases and V by 5 bases; bases with no gene match: 9. Germline CDR1 reads MDHEN; CDR2 reads SYDVKM. CDR3 residues: CASSPIRGPHEQYF. As DNA, the CDR3 is TGTGCCAGCAGTCCAATAAGGGGGCCCCACGAGCAGTACTTC.

CDR3 loop: CASSQDSGGATGELFF. CDR3 bases: TGCGCCAGCAGCCAAGATAGCGGGGGGGCCACCGGGGAGCTGTTTTTT. The J gene is TRBJ2-2, the V gene TRBV4-3; TRBD2 matches 11 bases. Unmatched junction bases numbered 1, after V lost 0 bases and J lost 4 bases. This CDR3 is 16 amino acids long. Per germline, CDR1 LGHNA and CDR2 YSLEER.

This chain joins TRBV5-1 and TRBJ2-5; no firm D call. TRBJ2-7 matches the DNA end more closely, so the J call is doubtful. The CDR3 contains 13 residues. Germline V gene sequence: CDR1 SGHRS, CDR2 YFSETQ. CDR3 residues: CASSSTSPYEQYF. CDR3 DNA sequence: TGCGCCAGCAGCTCAACGTCGCCCTACGAGCAGTACTTC.

In its sample, this clone ranks as medium-sized (0.01 to 0.1%). The chain recombines TRBV7-3 with TRBJ2-1, with TRBD2 matching over 12 bases. The CDR3 runs 15 residues. Germline assignment: CDR1 SGHTA and CDR2 FQGTGA. V shed 5 bases, J shed 8 bases, and the junction held 7 bases outside the gene matches. CDR3 sequence reads: CASSPTSGGGDEQFF. The CDR3 region has the DNA TGTGCCAGCAGCCCGACTAGCGGGGGTGGCGATGAGCAGTTCTTC.

The sample holds a few counts of this clone. The DNA for the CDR3 is TGTGCCAGCAGCTTACCAGGACAGGGCGGCTTTCGGAACACCATATATTTT. The encoded protein is CASSLPGQGGFRNTIYF. This chain uses TRBV7-9 with TRBJ1-3; 8 positions agree with TRBD1. V lost 2 bases, J lost 7 bases, and 13 bases stayed unmatched. Germline values: CDR1 SEHNR, CDR2 FQNEAQ (reference sequence). CDR3 length: 17 amino acids.

The chain recombines TRBV23-1 with TRBJ1-2, with 8 positions matching TRBD1. TRBV23-1 is treated as an ORF (open reading frame) with a function not yet certain. V was pared by 5 bases and J by 2 bases, with 13 bases of the junction left unmatched. This CDR3 is 17 amino acids long. The CDR3 coding sequence is TGCGCCAGCAGTTTCCAATCTCGGACAGGGAAAAACTATGGCTACACCTTC. Translated, it gives CASSFQSRTGKNYGYTF.

The rearrangement uses TRBV7-9 and TRBJ1-6; the D gene is possibly TRBD1 (5 bases). Germline V gene data show CDR1 as SEHNR and CDR2 as FQNEAQ (reference sequence). The CDR3 contains 15 residues. Trimming took off 6 bases at V and 9 bases at J, with 18 bases between the two ends. The CDR3 sequence is CASSPIPQGSSPLHF. CDR3 DNA: TGTGCCAGCAGTCCAATCCCTCAGGGTAGTTCACCCCTCCACTTT.

This clone occurred once. The chain has TRBV9 and TRBJ2-6, with D maybe TRBD1 (5 bases). The CDR3 totals 16 residues. With 4 bases removed from V and 0 bases from J, the gap between germline ends came to 11 bases. From germline, CDR1 is SGDLS and CDR2 YYNGEE. In DNA form, the CDR3 reads TGTGCCAGCAGCCCCCGACAGATCTCTGGGGCCAACGTCCTGACTTTC. Protein product: CASSPRQISGANVLTF. Full variable domain (remainder filled in from reference TRBV9 and TRBJ2-6): DSGVTQTPKHLITATGQRVTLRCSPRSGDLSVYWYQQSLDQGLQFLIQYYNGEERAKGNILERFSAQQFPDLHSELNLSSLELGDSALYFCASSPRQISGANVLTFGAGSRLTVL.

This clone was seen once. The rearrangement links TRBV11-2 to TRBJ2-1; D remains ambiguous. The V end lost 5 bases, the J end lost 4 bases, and 9 bases lay between the germline ends. This CDR3 is built from 13 residues. Germline V gene data show CDR1 as SGHAT and CDR2 as FQNNGV. CDR3 amino acids: CASSRVLYNEQFF. CDR3 sequence (DNA): TGTGCCAGCAGCCGGGTATTATACAATGAGCAGTTCTTC.

The count of this clone is one. The chain has TRBV7-3 and TRBJ2-2; D might be TRBD1 (5 bases). CDR1 and CDR2 from the germline V gene are SGHTA and FQGTGA. V lost 5 bases, J lost 8 bases, and 21 bases lay in between. This CDR3 comprises 16 residues. CDR3 protein: CASSIGQGPSGGELFF. For the CDR3, the DNA is TGTGCCAGCAGCATCGGGCAGGGTCCCTCTGGAGGGGAGCTGTTTTTT.

This clone has just a few counts. The CDR3 region is CASRPSGVPEQYF. The CDR3 DNA sequence: TGTGCCAGCAGGCCTAGCGGGGTCCCCGAGCAGTACTTC. This rearrangement joins TRBV27 to TRBJ2-7; 9 bases match TRBD2. CDR3 length: 13 residues. The germline gives CDR1 MNHEY, CDR2 SMNVEV (reference sequence). Trimming took 6 bases from V and 6 from J; bases not matched to a gene: 6.

This clone was recorded only once. V gene TRBV10-3 combines with J gene TRBJ2-1, with 9 bases fitting TRBD2. The CDR3 spans 14 residues. Germline V gene lookup returns CDR1 ENHRY and CDR2 SYGVKD. V was pared by 9 bases and J by 7 bases, with 10 bases of the junction left unmatched. CDR3 loop: CAIQYSGSENEQFF. The DNA for the CDR3 is TGTGCCATTCAATATAGCGGGAGTGAGAATGAGCAGTTCTTC.

This sequence joins TRBV5-6 and TRBJ1-1; unclear D gene. V gave up 2 bases and J gave up 0 bases, with 14 bases separating them. Germline CDR1 reads SGHDT; CDR2 reads YYEEEE. The CDR3 is 16 residues long. The CDR3 loop reads CASSFFGSTMNTEAFF. The CDR3 nucleotides read TGTGCCAGCAGCTTTTTCGGGAGCACCATGAACACTGAAGCTTTCTTT.

In this sample, this clone turned up a few times. The gene calls are TRBV7-6 and TRBJ1-5; D gene uncertain. The CDR3 has 14 residues. Germline CDR1 is SGHVS and CDR2 is FNYEAQ. V was clipped by 1 base and J by 4 bases, with 8 bases between them. The CDR3 is CASSLGPVNQPQHF. The CDR3 region has the DNA TGTGCCAGCAGCTTAGGACCAGTTAATCAGCCCCAGCATTTT.

The chain recombines TRBV4-3 with TRBJ2-1; TRBD2 matches 12 bases. V was pared by 1 base and J by 5 bases, with 9 bases of the junction left unmatched. CDR3 length equals 18 residues. CDR1 is LGHNA, CDR2 YSLEER, per germline. The CDR3 is CASSQASLAGGNNNEQFF. DNA of the CDR3: TGCGCCAGCAGCCAAGCCAGCCTAGCGGGAGGGAATAACAATGAGCAGTTCTTC.

J is TRBJ2-3 and V is TRBV2, with unresolved D. The CDR3 is made up of 13 amino acids. CDR1 and CDR2 from the germline V gene are SNHLY and FYNNEI. The V end lost 6 bases, the J end lost 6 bases, and 13 bases lay between the germline ends. The CDR3 coding sequence is TGTGCCAGCAGACCCGGGCCAGGCGATACGCAGTATTTT. It yields the protein CASRPGPGDTQYF. Complete variable domain (other parts from reference TRBV2 and TRBJ2-3): EPEVTQTPSHQVTQMGQEVILRCVPISNHLYFYWYRQILGQKVEFLVSFYNNEISEKSEIFDDQFSVERPDGSNFTLKIRSTKLEDSAMYFCASRPGPGDTQYFGPGTRLTVL.

The CDR3 region has the DNA TGTGCCAGTAGTCGACTAGCGGGAGGCGAGAATCATGAGCAGTTCTTC. Encoded protein: CASSRLAGGENHEQFF. The J gene is TRBJ2-1, the V gene TRBV19, with 13 bases fitting TRBD2. The CDR3 totals 16 residues. Trimming cost V 5 bases and J 8 bases; bases outside gene matches: 9. CDR1 and CDR2 (germline): LNHDA, SQIVND (reference sequence).

This chain links TRBV5-1 with TRBJ2-7; 9 bases agree with TRBD1. CDR1 and CDR2 from the germline V gene are SGHRS and YFSETQ. This CDR3 has 15 amino acids. The trim removed 2 bases at V and 4 bases at J, leaving 7 bases unmatched. The CDR3 DNA sequence: TGCGCCAGCAGCTTCTTCGCCGGGACAGGGTACGAGCAGTACTTC. Translation: CASSFFAGTGYEQYF.

The V gene is TRBV6-1, the J gene TRBJ1-5, with D possibly matching TRBD1 (5 bases). This CDR3 is built from 15 residues. V dropped 7 bases and J dropped 6 bases, with 19 bases sitting between them. Germline V CDR1 and CDR2: MNHNS, SASEGT. Written as DNA, the CDR3 is TGTGCCAGCACCGGGACCCTCCGTGGGGCTCAGCCCCAGCATTTT. This gives the protein CASTGTLRGAQPQHF.

The V and J genes are TRBV14 and TRBJ2-7; no definite D call. The CDR3 runs to 14 residues. Germline V gives CDR1 SGHDN, CDR2 FVKESK. Trimming left V 4 bases short and J 5 bases short, with 15 bases between. In DNA, the CDR3 is TGTGCCAGCAGCCGAATGGCCCGACTCCACGAGCAGTACTTC. As protein: CASSRMARLHEQYF.

The chain joins TRBV25-1 to TRBJ2-1; TRBD2 matches at 8 bases. V was pared by 2 bases and J by 0 bases, with 6 bases of the junction left unmatched. The CDR3 sequence is 17 residues long. Germline V gene lookup returns CDR1 MGHDK and CDR2 SYGVNS. The CDR3 sequence is CASSERSGTSSYNEQFF. Here the CDR3 DNA reads TGTGCCAGCAGTGAACGCTCGGGGACTAGCTCCTACAATGAGCAGTTCTTC.

This clone was counted a few times. The genes are TRBV15 and TRBJ1-5, with a possible D match to TRBD1 (6 bases). V lost 5 bases to trimming and J lost 0 bases, with 8 bases between them. CDR1 LNHNV and CDR2 YYDKDF come from the germline V gene (reference sequence). The CDR3 contains 14 residues. The CDR3 nucleotides read TGTGCCACCAGCGGACAGTTTAGCAATCAGCCCCAGCATTTT. Residues: CATSGQFSNQPQHF.